This TCR beta chain was obtained from a study of tumor and adjacent non-tumor tissue in lung cancer. Background on the study: There were about 12 adenocarcinoma, a couple of squamous cell carcinoma and 1 small cell lung cancer cases.

The library came from three nested PCR rounds adapted from ARM-PCR protocols. One entry per CDR3 protein, called by TCRdb with MiXCR from the multiplex PCR reads. The data show about 98,000 distinct CDR3 sequences, approximately 80% seen once. RNA was extracted from bulk tissue without any cell sorting. The normal lung tissue was taken more than 3 cm from the tumor edge. Per the germline V gene, CDR1 is WSHSY and CDR2 is SAAADI. CDR3 size: 11 residues. This clonotype has only one observation. One end of the junction fails to match germline, which may point to a read error. The chain joins TRBV10-2 to TRBJ2-3; D not resolved. Material: distant non-tumor lung tissue. The source is a man in his sixties with small cell lung cancer. The CDR3 DNA is TGCGCCAGCAGAGACATAAATACGCAGTATTTC. As protein: CASRDINTQYF.